A selection of T cell receptor beta chains follows, all from one sample in a study of early stage breast cancer tumors. Profiled with immunoSEQ multiplex PCR; TCRdb holds only in-frame clones, not every one. In the table there are about 48,000 clones, roughly four fifths of which are singletons. Sequencing used blood. The receptor source for this set is a person aged 50-59 years with breast cancer. Each CDR3 is given with its conserved first and last residue. Each record gives: clone size, J gene, D gene, V gene, CDR3 DNA, CDR3 protein. D genes are given only for firm matches. The size field is filled for only some rows; it gives once, few, many or a size class.

>NA|TRBJ2-5|NA|TRBV6-5
TGTGCCAGCAGGACAGACAGGTTTTGGTGGACCCAGTACTTC
CASRTDRFWWTQYF
>few|TRBJ2-2|TRBD1|TRBV7-9
TGTGCCAGCAGTCCCGACAGGGGGACCGCCGGGGAGCTGTTTTTT
CASSPDRGTAGELFF
>NA|TRBJ2-7|NA|TRBV4-1
TGCGCCAGCAGCCAAGAACAGGCTACTTCCTACGAGCAGTACTTC
CASSQEQATSYEQYF
>NA|TRBJ2-3|TRBD2|TRBV4-2
TGTGCCAGCAGCCAACCCGGGACTAGCGGGAGTTCGGGACGGGATACGCAGTATTTT
CASSQPGTSGSSGRDTQYF
>NA|TRBJ1-5|NA|TRBV4-1
TGCGCCAGCAGCCAAGATTTAGCCAACAATCAGCCCCAGCATTTT
CASSQDLANNQPQHF
>NA|TRBJ2-5|NA|TRBV6-5
TGTGCCAGCAGTTACCGGGTAGGGGAGACCCAGTACTTC
CASSYRVGETQYF
>NA|TRBJ2-7|NA|TRBV18
TGTGCCAGCTCTCCCCTTGGGGGGGCTGGAGAGCAGTACTTC
CASSPLGGAGEQYF
>NA|TRBJ2-3|NA|TRBV27
TGTGCCAGCTCTGTGAACAGGCGCACAGATACGCAGTATTTT
CASSVNRRTDTQYF
>NA|TRBJ2-7|NA|TRBV7-9
TGTGCCAGCAGCCCTGGGGCAGTTTACGACGAGCAGTACTTC
CASSPGAVYDEQYF
>few|TRBJ2-5|NA|TRBV5-1
TGCGCCAGCAGCGCGGGGAGTGAGACCCAGTACTTC
CASSAGSETQYF
>NA|TRBJ1-1|NA|TRBV7-2
TGTGCCAGCAGCTGGAAGGGGGGTGGCACTGAAGCTTTCTTT
CASSWKGGGTEAFF
>NA|TRBJ1-1|NA|TRBV19
TGTGCCAGTAGTAAAGAGACAGGAATCCCCGAGAAGAACACTGAAGCTTTCTTT
CASSKETGIPEKNTEAFF
>NA|TRBJ2-5|NA|TRBV6-1
TGTGCCAGCAGTGAAGAGGGAATGGCTCAGTACTTC
CASSEEGMAQYF
>NA|TRBJ1-2|TRBD1|TRBV6-4
TGTGCCAGCAGTTTCAGGACAGGGGAGAACTATGGCTACACCTTC
CASSFRTGENYGYTF
>NA|TRBJ1-1|NA|TRBV27
TGTGCCAGCAGCTCCCGAAGGCAGAACACTGAAGCTTTCTTT
CASSSRRQNTEAFF
>NA|TRBJ1-6|TRBD1|TRBV10-3
TGTGCCATCAGGACGCTGGGACAGGGGGCGAATAATTCACCCCTCCACTTT
CAIRTLGQGANNSPLHF
>NA|TRBJ2-7|TRBD1|TRBV28
TGTGCCAGCAGCCCTTATCGCCAGGGGGCGGTCCACGAGCAGTACTTC
CASSPYRQGAVHEQYF
>NA|TRBJ1-2|TRBD1|TRBV6-1
TGTGCCAGCAGTGAAGCGACAGGGTTCTATGGCTACACCTTC
CASSEATGFYGYTF
>NA|TRBJ1-3|NA|TRBV11-2
TGTGCCAGCAGCTTAGGCGGCACAGCCTCTGGAAACACCATATATTTT
CASSLGGTASGNTIYF
>NA|TRBJ2-1|TRBD1|TRBV7-2
TGTGCCAGCAGCCCGGGACAGGGTGGAAGTGAGCAGTTCTTC
CASSPGQGGSEQFF
>NA|TRBJ2-7|TRBD1|TRBV27
TGTGCCAGCAGGGCGACCGGGACAGCCCTTACGGGGCAGTACTTC
CASRATGTALTGQYF
>NA|TRBJ1-3|NA|TRBV28
TGTGCCAGCAGTTTCGGCGGGGCGGGGCTTAGCTCTGGAAACACCATATATTTT
CASSFGGAGLSSGNTIYF